These 32 T cell receptor beta chains were sequenced from one sample in a study of blood T cells in healthy people across ages. Alongside a J-beta primer mix, a sample-barcoded 5' primer served in a second PCR lasting about 7 to 12 cycles. TCRdb independently ran MiXCR on the 5' RACE reads; one entry per CDR3 protein. The sample has roughly 680,000 distinct CDR3 sequences; about 52% are singletons. The sample taken for sequencing was blood. These receptors came from a woman aged 55-70 years in good health.

The rearrangement joins TRBV27 to TRBJ2-1, with 8 nucleotides matching TRBD2. The CDR3 spans 16 residues. CDR1 and CDR2 (germline): MNHEY, SMNVEV (reference sequence). J lost 3 bases, V lost 5 bases, and 9 bases had no gene match. In nucleotides, the CDR3 is TGTGCCAGCAGTAGCCCCGGGACTAGGTTCTACAATGAGCAGTTCTTC. Translating gives CASSSPGTRFYNEQFF.

The V call is TRBV4-2, the J call TRBJ2-5; possible D gene TRBD1, 5 bases. Germline V gene lookup returns CDR1 LGHNA and CDR2 YNFKEQ. Deletions cut 1 base from V and 2 bases from J, with 8 bases between. The CDR3 sequence is 14 residues long. The CDR3, as DNA: TGTGCCAGCAGCCAAGGGACACTACAAGAGACCCAGTACTTC. Translation: CASSQGTLQETQYF.

V is TRBV18 and J is TRBJ2-7, with D possibly TRBD1 on 6 matching bases. The J call may not be correct, given that the DNA end is closer to TRBJ2-5. The CDR3 extends over 14 amino acids. Germline CDR1 is KGHSH and CDR2 is LQKENI. This CDR3 reads CASSTQGMVETQYF. The CDR3 coding sequence is TGTGCCAGCTCGACACAGGGTATGGTGGAGACCCAGTACTTC.

The chain links TRBV14 to TRBJ2-5, with D possibly matching TRBD2 (6 bases). Germline values: CDR1 SGHDN, CDR2 FVKESK. Between the trimmed V and J ends, which lost 4 bases and 4 bases, there was a span of 19 bases. This CDR3 spans 16 amino acids. The DNA of the CDR3 is TGTGCCAGCAGCCGGGCGGGGAATATAGCCGGAGAGACCCAGTACTTC. Its translation is CASSRAGNIAGETQYF.

This chain uses TRBV28 with TRBJ2-3, with D possibly matching TRBD2 (5 bases). V was trimmed by 7 bases and J by 10 bases, leaving 36 bases between them. The CDR3 is made up of 19 amino acids. Germline CDR1 MDHEN, CDR2 SYDVKM. CDR3 in DNA: TGTGCCAGCACCCCCGGTGTGGGGAGAGTCAGACGAATCCCCCATGCGCAGTATTTT. This gives the protein CASTPGVGRVRRIPHAQYF.

This clonotype showed up just a few times. This rearrangement joins TRBV29-1 to TRBJ2-5; 14 bases match TRBD2. Looked up from germline, CDR1 is SQVTM and CDR2 is ANQGSEA. J lost 4 bases, V lost 6 bases, and 4 bases had no gene match. The CDR3 sequence is 14 residues long. CDR3 in DNA: TGCAGCGTGGGGACTAGCGGGAGAGGAGAGACCCAGTACTTC. It translates to CSVGTSGRGETQYF.

This clonotype has more than one count but fewer than ten. This chain joins TRBV15 and TRBJ2-1; tentatively, D is TRBD1 or TRBD2 (6 bases each). The J call may be faulty, since TRBJ2-7 better matches the DNA end. CDR1 LNHNV and CDR2 YYDKDF come from the germline V gene (reference sequence). The CDR3 has 15 residues. CDR3 region: CATTEGGSSYNEQYF. The CDR3 DNA is TGTGCCACTACCGAGGGGGGAAGCTCCTACAATGAGCAGTACTTC.

V and J are TRBV28 and TRBJ2-7; D ambiguous. Germline V CDR1 and CDR2: MDHEN, SYDVKM. This CDR3 region has 14 residues. V was pared by 5 bases and J by 4 bases, with 15 bases between. As DNA, the CDR3 is TGTGCCAGCAGTCCCCGCGACTTGGCGTACGAGCAGTACTTC. Residues: CASSPRDLAYEQYF.

This clonotype was counted between two and nine times. V gene TRBV2 combines with J gene TRBJ2-7, with 10 bases that match TRBD1. The germline gives CDR1 SNHLY, CDR2 FYNNEI. The V and J ends lost 6 bases and 4 bases, in that order; junction bases with no gene match: 9. The CDR3 is 15 residues long. CDR3 nucleotides: TGTGCCAGCAGAATCCGACAGGGGGCTTTTTACGAGCAGTACTTC. It is translated as CASRIRQGAFYEQYF.

The chain links TRBV3-1 to TRBJ1-2, with a weak D call TRBD1 (5 bases). This CDR3 is 15 amino acids long. Germline CDR1 reads LGHDT; CDR2 reads YNNKEL (reference sequence). Trimming cost V 4 bases and J 8 bases, with 20 bases left between them. CDR3 amino acids: CASSRKTDGIGGYTF. CDR3 bases: TGTGCCAGCAGCCGGAAGACAGACGGGATTGGAGGCTACACCTTC.

V and J are TRBV7-2 and TRBJ2-3; 8 nucleotides match TRBD2. V lost 5 bases, J lost 0 bases, and 7 bases stayed unmatched. Germline V gene lookup returns CDR1 SGHTA and CDR2 FQGNSA. The CDR3 sequence is 16 residues long. The CDR3: CASSPRGGRSTDTQYF. The DNA of the CDR3 is TGTGCCAGCAGCCCCCGGGGGGGCAGGAGCACAGATACGCAGTATTTT.

With respect to this clonotype: One junction end disagrees with the germline gene, perhaps due to a read error. The chain is built from TRBV7-3 and TRBJ2-1; unclear D gene. The CDR3 runs to 15 residues. Looked up from germline, CDR1 is SGHTA and CDR2 is FQGTGA. The CDR3 region is CVSSLTGREYNEQFF. The CDR3 region has the DNA TGTGTCAGCAGCTTAACGGGTAGGGAATACAATGAGCAGTTCTTC.

This clonotype has just a few counts. This chain connects TRBV5-1 to TRBJ2-1, with D unresolved. The CDR3 totals 14 residues. The V gene's germline CDR1 is SGHRS and CDR2 YFSETQ. The V end lost 4 bases, the J end lost 5 bases, and 13 bases lay between the germline ends. Here the CDR3 DNA reads TGCGCCAGCAGCGCGGTAGGGCAGAACAATGAGCAGTTCTTC. Protein sequence: CASSAVGQNNEQFF.

This sequence joins TRBV4-3 and TRBJ2-5; D possibly matches TRBD1 or TRBD2 (6 bases each). The J call may be faulty, since TRBJ2-7 better matches the DNA end. Looked up from germline, CDR1 is LGHNA and CDR2 is YSLEER. The CDR3 runs 16 residues. Here the CDR3 DNA reads TGCGCCAGCAGCCCTCGGGTGGGGGGCTTTTCCTACGAGCAGTACTTC. This encodes CASSPRVGGFSYEQYF.

In regard to this clonotype: The conserved closing phenylalanine or tryptophan is absent in this CDR3, likely reflecting a read error. No DNA is shown, since the ends of the CDR3 on it are uncertain; the CDR3 is the one TCRdb lists. The rearrangement links TRBV7-3 to TRBJ2-5; the DNA was not used to check the table's D call, TRBD1. The CDR3 spans 17 residues, counting both ends. Germline V lookup: CDR1 SGHTA, CDR2 FQGTGA. The CDR3: CASSPGTGPRGGYTFGS.

This chain links TRBV6-1 with TRBJ1-2; D not certain. V was clipped by 6 bases and J by 3 bases, with 14 bases between them. The V gene's germline CDR1 is MNHNS and CDR2 SASEGT. The CDR3 is made up of 14 amino acids. CDR3 DNA sequence: TGTGCCAGCAGCCCCTCGGGGTTTGACTATGGCTACACCTTC. Encoded protein: CASSPSGFDYGYTF.

This clonotype was seen only once. V usage is TRBV27 and J usage is TRBJ2-2; the D gene is possibly TRBD1 (6 bases). Trimming pared 2 bases from V and 7 bases from J, leaving 11 bases between. CDR1 is MNHEY and CDR2 is SMNVEV in the germline V gene (reference sequence). The CDR3 has 14 residues. CDR3 protein: CASSLLGGGGELFF. CDR3 sequence (DNA): TGTGCCAGCAGTTTACTTGGGGGCGGCGGGGAGCTGTTTTTT.

The V call is TRBV6-6, the J call TRBJ1-1, with TRBD1 matching over 7 bases. The length of the CDR3 is 17 residues. Germline-derived CDR1 and CDR2 are MNHNY and SVGAGI (reference sequence). The ends lost 4 bases at V and 0 bases at J; junction bases unmatched: 11. The CDR3 loop reads CASSFNGQVGMNTEAFF. DNA of the CDR3: TGTGCCAGCAGTTTCAACGGACAGGTCGGAATGAACACTGAAGCTTTCTTT.

As to this clonotype: One end of the junction varies from germline; a read error may be responsible. The chain has TRBV12-3 or TRBV12-4 and TRBJ2-3; TRBD2 is a possible D gene (5 bases). This CDR3 is built from 14 residues. Here the CDR3 DNA reads TGTACCAGCAGTTTCCTAGCCGGCACAGATACGCAGTATTTT. Translation gives CTSSFLAGTDTQYF.

V gene TRBV6-1 combines with J gene TRBJ1-2, with 11 bases matching TRBD1. CDR1 and CDR2 from the germline V gene are MNHNS and SASEGT. This CDR3 spans 15 amino acids. Trimming took 6 bases from V and 7 from J; bases not matched to a gene: 10. The CDR3 DNA follows: TGTGCCAGCAGCGATCAGGGACAGGGGGTTCGTGGCTACACCTTC. As protein: CASSDQGQGVRGYTF.

This clonotype occurred a few times. This chain joins TRBV7-2 and TRBJ2-5, with 11 positions matching TRBD2. V was pared by 5 bases and J by 2 bases, with 10 bases of the junction left unmatched. CDR1 is SGHTA, CDR2 FQGNSA, per germline. The CDR3 spans 17 residues. CDR3 amino acids: CASSPSLAGGLQETQYF. The CDR3 DNA reads as TGTGCCAGCAGCCCGAGTCTAGCGGGAGGCCTTCAAGAGACCCAGTACTTC.

In regard to this clonotype: A read error may account for a junction end that differs from germline. The V and J genes are TRBV7-9 and TRBJ2-7; TRBD1 aligns across 8 bases. The CDR3 totals 12 residues. Looked up from germline, CDR1 is SEHNR and CDR2 is FQNEAQ (reference sequence). CDR3 DNA sequence: TGTACCAGCAGCGGACAGGGCTACGAGCAGTACTTC. Its translation is CTSSGQGYEQYF. Variable domain in full (rest from reference TRBV7-9 and TRBJ2-7): DTGVSQNPRHKITKRGQNVTFRCDPISEHNRLYWYRQTLGQGPEFLTYFQNEAQLEKSRLLSDRFSAERPKGSFSTLEIQRTEQGDSAMYLCTSSGQGYEQYFGPGTRLTVT.

The chain uses TRBV2 and TRBJ2-3; 7 bases agree with TRBD1. This CDR3 has 15 residues. Looked up from germline, CDR1 is SNHLY and CDR2 is FYNNEI. V dropped 8 bases and J dropped 1; count of bases not matched to a gene: 9. CDR3 DNA sequence: TGTGCCAGCGCCCCGGGACAGCCCGGCACAGATACGCAGTATTTT. It encodes CASAPGQPGTDTQYF.

A note on this clonotype: A much larger clone lies a single base off, so this may be a read error. The chain combines TRBV29-1 with TRBJ1-2; D is undetermined. The CDR3 loop spans 14 amino acids. Germline CDR1 reads SQVTM; CDR2 reads ANQGSEA. The CDR3 bases are TGCGGCGTCGGATTGTCCGCGGGGAACTATGGCTACACCTTC. This encodes CGVGLSAGNYGYTF. Complete variable domain (other parts from reference TRBV29-1 and TRBJ1-2): SAVISQKPSRDICQRGTSLTIQCQVDSQVTMMFWYRQQPGQSLTLIATANQGSEATYESGFVIDKFPISRPNLTFSTLTVSNMSPEDSSIYLCGVGLSAGNYGYTFGSGTRLTVV.

This clonotype was detected many times. V gene TRBV7-2 combines with J gene TRBJ1-1, with D maybe TRBD1 (5 bases). CDR1 SGHTA and CDR2 FQGNSA come from the germline V gene. V lost 5 bases, J lost 7 bases, and 20 bases lay in between. This CDR3 spans 15 amino acids. CDR3 protein: CASSPMSRVRGEAFF. The DNA for the CDR3 is TGTGCCAGCAGCCCAATGTCCCGGGTTAGGGGTGAAGCTTTCTTT.

In its sample, this clonotype was seen a few times. The chain has TRBV20-1 and TRBJ2-4, with TRBD2 matching 9 bases. The V gene end was trimmed by 5 bases and the J gene end by 6 bases; junction bases not matched to a gene: 5. The germline CDR1 and CDR2 sequences are DFQATT and SNEGSKA (reference sequence). The CDR3 runs 13 residues. The CDR3 here is CSAPGLARNIQYF. In nucleotides, the CDR3 is TGCAGTGCTCCGGGACTAGCAAGAAACATTCAGTACTTC.

The V call is TRBV5-1, the J call TRBJ2-7, with 15 nucleotides matching TRBD2. Per the germline V gene, CDR1 is SGHRS and CDR2 is YFSETQ. V shed 3 bases and J 7 bases; nucleotides not matched to a gene: 5. The CDR3 consists of 15 residues. The CDR3 loop reads CASSSDGLAGGEQYF. CDR3 DNA sequence: TGCGCCAGCAGCTCCGACGGACTAGCGGGAGGGGAGCAGTACTTC.

This clonotype was observed a handful of times. V usage is TRBV5-1 and J usage is TRBJ2-7, with D uncertain. The V end was cut by 0 bases, the J end by 3 bases, with 10 bases between. Germline CDR1 and CDR2: SGHRS and YFSETQ. The CDR3 has 14 residues. Written as DNA, the CDR3 is TGCGCCAGCAGCTTGGCCGCTGGGATCTACGAGCAGTACTTC. Protein: CASSLAAGIYEQYF.

This chain connects TRBV6-5 to TRBJ1-5; no reliable D call. V was cut by 5 bases and J by 1 base, with 15 bases left in between. This CDR3 has 16 amino acids. The V gene's germline CDR1 is MNHEY and CDR2 SVGAGI. The CDR3 nucleotides read TGTGCCAGCAGTACCCGGGCTACCGGGAGCAATCAGCCCCAGCATTTT. Protein sequence: CASSTRATGSNQPQHF.

This clonotype appeared a few times. The chain recombines TRBV29-1 with TRBJ2-4; 10 bases map to TRBD1. J lost 8 bases, V lost 6 bases, and 16 bases had no gene match. Germline V gene data show CDR1 as SQVTM and CDR2 as ANQGSEA. The CDR3 has 16 residues. CDR3: CSVLTPDRGRVDIQYF. DNA for the CDR3: TGCAGCGTCCTCACCCCTGACAGGGGGCGCGTAGACATTCAGTACTTC.

CDR3 sequence (DNA): TGTGCCAGCAGCCAAGACGCGCGGGAGACCCAGTACTTC. Its translation: CASSQDARETQYF. The V gene is TRBV4-2, the J gene TRBJ2-5; D is uncertain. There are 13 residues in the CDR3. The V end was cut by 0 bases, the J end by 5 bases, with 7 bases between. CDR1 is LGHNA and CDR2 is YNFKEQ in the germline V gene.

This rearrangement joins TRBV6-6 to TRBJ1-2; 8 nucleotides agree with TRBD1. Germline values: CDR1 MNHNY, CDR2 SVGAGI (reference sequence). CDR3 length equals 15 residues. Losses at the gene ends were 2 bases for V and 2 bases for J; bases not matched to a gene: 4. CDR3 in amino acids: CASSYPDRVNYGYTF. In DNA, the CDR3 is TGTGCCAGCAGTTACCCGGACAGGGTGAACTATGGCTACACCTTC.